A single sample is the source of the 5 T cell receptor beta chains below, sequenced in a study of a mutant IDH1 vaccine in newly diagnosed glioma. TCRdb keeps only in-frame clones here, not all; method: immunoSEQ multiplex PCR. The data show about 46,000 clones, approximately 80% seen once. The time point: baseline, week 1 (first vaccination visit). Regarding treatment: pre-vaccination baseline after standard-of-care therapy. The material sequenced was PBMCs, taken from a glioma patient treated with radiotherapy, temozolomide or both. Receptor source: a woman in her forties with glioma.

J is TRBJ2-1 and V is TRBV29-1; a possible D gene is TRBD1 (5 bases). CDR1 is SQVTM, CDR2 ANQGSEA, per germline. The CDR3 is 15 residues long. Deletions cut 1 base from V and 6 bases from J, with 16 bases between. The CDR3 DNA reads as TGCAGCGTTGAAGTAGGGGTCTCTTGGAGCAATGAGCAGTTCTTC. It yields the protein CSVEVGVSWSNEQFF.

The V call is TRBV29-1, the J call TRBJ2-7, with 9 bases aligning to TRBD1. Germline lookup yields CDR1 SQVTM and CDR2 ANQGSEA. This CDR3 spans 13 amino acids. The ends lost 6 bases at V and 1 base at J; junction bases unmatched: 4. The CDR3 nucleotides read TGCAGCGTCGGACAGGGGCGATCCTACGAGCAGTACTTC. Translated, it gives CSVGQGRSYEQYF.

The genes are TRBV7-9 and TRBJ1-3, with D possibly being TRBD1 (5 bases). Germline assignment: CDR1 SEHNR and CDR2 FQNEAQ (reference sequence). The CDR3 has 15 residues. Between the trimmed V and J ends, which lost 5 bases and 3 bases, there was a span of 14 bases. CDR3 loop: CASSQGVGVGNTIYF. The CDR3 coding sequence is TGTGCCAGCAGCCAAGGGGTAGGGGTTGGAAACACCATATATTTT. The full variable domain, its missing parts supplied by reference TRBV7-9 and TRBJ1-3, is DTGVSQNPRHKITKRGQNVTFRCDPISEHNRLYWYRQTLGQGPEFLTYFQNEAQLEKSRLLSDRFSAERPKGSFSTLEIQRTEQGDSAMYLCASSQGVGVGNTIYFGEGSWLTVV.

The chain couples TRBV7-8 to TRBJ2-7; D unresolved. CDR1 and CDR2 from the germline V gene are SGHVS and FQNEAQ. V dropped 3 bases and J dropped 3 bases, with 15 bases sitting between them. The CDR3 totals 15 residues. The CDR3 region is CASSFRPTEYYEQYF. The CDR3, as DNA: TGTGCCAGCAGCTTTAGGCCAACAGAATACTACGAGCAGTACTTC.

The J gene is TRBJ1-2, the V gene TRBV30, with 8 bases aligning to TRBD1. Germline-derived CDR1 and CDR2 are GTSNPN and SVGIG (reference sequence). There are 11 residues in the CDR3. The J segment lost 4 bases and the V segment lost 8 bases, leaving 3 bases of the junction unmatched. The CDR3 sequence is CAHDRGYGYTF. CDR3 in DNA: TGTGCCCATGACAGGGGCTATGGCTACACCTTC.